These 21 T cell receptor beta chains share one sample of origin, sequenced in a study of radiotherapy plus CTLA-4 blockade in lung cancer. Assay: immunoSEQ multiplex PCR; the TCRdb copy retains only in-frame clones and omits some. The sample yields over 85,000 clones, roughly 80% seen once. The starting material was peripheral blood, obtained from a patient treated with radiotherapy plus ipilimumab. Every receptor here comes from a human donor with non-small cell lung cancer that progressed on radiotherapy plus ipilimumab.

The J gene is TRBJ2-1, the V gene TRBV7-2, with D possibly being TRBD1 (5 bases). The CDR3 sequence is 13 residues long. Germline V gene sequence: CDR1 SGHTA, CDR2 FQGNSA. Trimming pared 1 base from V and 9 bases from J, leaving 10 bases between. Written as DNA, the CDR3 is TGTGCCAGCAGCTTAGATCCAGGGCGTGAGCAGTTCTTC. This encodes CASSLDPGREQFF.

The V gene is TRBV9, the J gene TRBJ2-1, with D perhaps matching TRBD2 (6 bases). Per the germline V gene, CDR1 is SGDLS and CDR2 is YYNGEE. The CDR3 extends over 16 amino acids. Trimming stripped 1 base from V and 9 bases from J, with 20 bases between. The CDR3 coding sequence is TGTGCCAGCAGCGTAAGTCCGGGAGTTGAGGGTGGTGAGCAGTTCTTC. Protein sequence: CASSVSPGVEGGEQFF.

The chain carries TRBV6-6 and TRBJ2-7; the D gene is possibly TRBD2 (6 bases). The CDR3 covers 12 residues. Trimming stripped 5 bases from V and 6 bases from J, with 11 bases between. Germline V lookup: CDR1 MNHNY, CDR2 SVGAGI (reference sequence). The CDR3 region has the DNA TGTGCCAGCAGTCGCAGACTAGGCGAGCAGTACGTC. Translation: CASSRRLGEQYV.

The CDR3 region has the DNA TGTGCCACAATTGGGTCGAGCGGGAGGGCCTACGAGCAGTACTTC. Amino acid sequence: CATIGSSGRAYEQYF. The chain employs TRBV11-2 and TRBJ2-7, with 10 bases aligning to TRBD2. Germline loops: CDR1 SGHAT, CDR2 FQNNGV. CDR3 length: 15 amino acids. J was trimmed by 2 bases and V by 10 bases; bases with no gene match: 11.

The CDR3 DNA sequence: TGTGCCAGCAGTGAATTCAAGGGCTCCTATAATTCACCCCTCCACTTT. Its protein product is CASSEFKGSYNSPLHF. The rearrangement joins TRBV25-1 to TRBJ1-6; D uncertain. Germline CDR1 is MGHDK and CDR2 is SYGVNS. Trimming took 1 base from V and 0 from J, leaving 7 bases between them. The CDR3 runs to 16 residues.

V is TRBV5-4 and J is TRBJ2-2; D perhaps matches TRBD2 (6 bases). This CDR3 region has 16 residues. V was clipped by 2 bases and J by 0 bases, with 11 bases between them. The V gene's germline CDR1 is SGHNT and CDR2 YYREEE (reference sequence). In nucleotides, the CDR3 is TGTGCCAGCAGCTTATTGGCGGGGTCGAACACCGGGGAGCTGTTTTTT. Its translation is CASSLLAGSNTGELFF.

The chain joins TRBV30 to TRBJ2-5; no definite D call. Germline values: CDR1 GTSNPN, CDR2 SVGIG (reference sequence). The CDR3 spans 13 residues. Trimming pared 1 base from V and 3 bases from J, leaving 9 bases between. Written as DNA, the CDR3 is TGTGCCTGGAGTGGAAGCGAGAAAGAGACCCAGTACTTC. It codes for CAWSGSEKETQYF. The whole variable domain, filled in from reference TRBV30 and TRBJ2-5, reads SQTIHQWPATLVQPVGSPLSLECTVEGTSNPNLYWYRQAAGRGLQLLFYSVGIGQISSEVPQNLSASRPQDRQFILSSKKLLLSDSGFYLCAWSGSEKETQYFGPGTRLLVL.

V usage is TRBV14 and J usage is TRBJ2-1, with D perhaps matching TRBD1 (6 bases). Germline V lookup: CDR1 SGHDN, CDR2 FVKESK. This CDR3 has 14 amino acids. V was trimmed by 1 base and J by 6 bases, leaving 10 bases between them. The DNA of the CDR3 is TGTGCCAGCAGCCAAGTAAGGGGGACCAATGAGCAGTTCTTC. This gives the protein CASSQVRGTNEQFF.

CDR3: CASSSGTQDQPQHF. DNA of the CDR3: TGCGCCAGCAGCTCCGGGACACAAGATCAGCCCCAGCATTTT. The chain couples TRBV5-1 to TRBJ1-5, with a tentative D call TRBD1 (6 bases). This CDR3 spans 14 amino acids. V lost 3 bases to trimming and J lost 5 bases, with 12 bases between them. Germline values: CDR1 SGHRS, CDR2 YFSETQ.

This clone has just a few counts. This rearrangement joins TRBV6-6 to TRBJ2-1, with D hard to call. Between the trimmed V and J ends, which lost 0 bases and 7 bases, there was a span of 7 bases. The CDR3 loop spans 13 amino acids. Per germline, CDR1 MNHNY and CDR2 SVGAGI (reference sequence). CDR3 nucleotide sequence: TGTGCCAGCAGTTACTCGTGGGAAAATGAGCAGTTCTTC. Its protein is CASSYSWENEQFF.

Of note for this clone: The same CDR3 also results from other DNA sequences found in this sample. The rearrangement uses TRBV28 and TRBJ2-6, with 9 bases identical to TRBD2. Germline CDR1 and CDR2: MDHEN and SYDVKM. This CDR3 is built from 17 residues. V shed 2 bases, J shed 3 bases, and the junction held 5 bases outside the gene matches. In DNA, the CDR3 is TGTGCCAGCAGTTTAAGCCTAGCGGGATTTGGGGCCAACGTCCTGACTTTC. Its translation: CASSLSLAGFGANVLTF.

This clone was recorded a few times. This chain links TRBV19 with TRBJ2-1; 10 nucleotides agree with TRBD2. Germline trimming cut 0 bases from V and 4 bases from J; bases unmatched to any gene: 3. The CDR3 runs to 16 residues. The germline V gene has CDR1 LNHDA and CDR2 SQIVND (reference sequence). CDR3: CASSIDASGSYNEQFF. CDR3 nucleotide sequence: TGTGCCAGTAGTATAGATGCTAGCGGGAGTTACAATGAGCAGTTCTTC.

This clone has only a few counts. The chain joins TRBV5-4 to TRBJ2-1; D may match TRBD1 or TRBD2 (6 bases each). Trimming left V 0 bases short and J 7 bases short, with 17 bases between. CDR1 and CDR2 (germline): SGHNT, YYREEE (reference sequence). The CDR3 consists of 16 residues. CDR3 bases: TGTGCCAGCAGCTTGGAGGGGGAAAGGGGGAGGAATGAGCAGTTCTTC. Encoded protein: CASSLEGERGRNEQFF.

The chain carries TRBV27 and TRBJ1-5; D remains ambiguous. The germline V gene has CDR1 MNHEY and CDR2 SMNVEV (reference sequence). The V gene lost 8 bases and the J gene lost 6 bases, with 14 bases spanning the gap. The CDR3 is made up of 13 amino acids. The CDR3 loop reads CASSVDPAQPQHF. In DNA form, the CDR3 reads TGTGCCAGCTCCGTCGACCCTGCTCAGCCCCAGCATTTT.

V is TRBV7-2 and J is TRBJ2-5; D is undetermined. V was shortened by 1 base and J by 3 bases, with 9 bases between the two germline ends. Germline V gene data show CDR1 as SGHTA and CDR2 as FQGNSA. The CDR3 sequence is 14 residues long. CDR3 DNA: TGTGCCAGCAGCTTAGGTCCTCAAAAAGAGACCCAGTACTTC. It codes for CASSLGPQKETQYF.

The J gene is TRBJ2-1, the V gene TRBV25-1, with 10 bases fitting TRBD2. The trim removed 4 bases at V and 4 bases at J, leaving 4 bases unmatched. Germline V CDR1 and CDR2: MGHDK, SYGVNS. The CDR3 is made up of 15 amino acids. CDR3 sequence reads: CASSALAGVYNEQFF. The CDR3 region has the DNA TGTGCCAGCAGTGCTCTAGCGGGGGTTTACAATGAGCAGTTCTTC.

The CDR3 sequence is CASTGGQGYNEQFF. In DNA, the CDR3 is TGTGCCAGCACAGGGGGACAGGGATACAATGAGCAGTTCTTC. This chain joins TRBV19 and TRBJ2-1, with 9 bases that match TRBD1. The trim removed 9 bases at V and 4 bases at J, leaving 7 bases unmatched. Per the germline V gene, CDR1 is LNHDA and CDR2 is SQIVND (reference sequence). The CDR3 spans 14 residues.

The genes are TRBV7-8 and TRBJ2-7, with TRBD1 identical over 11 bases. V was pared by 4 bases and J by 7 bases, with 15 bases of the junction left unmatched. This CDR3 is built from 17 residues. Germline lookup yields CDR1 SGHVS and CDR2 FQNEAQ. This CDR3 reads CASSSHFPGQGDREQYF. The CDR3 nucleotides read TGTGCCAGCAGCTCCCACTTCCCGGGACAGGGGGATCGGGAGCAGTACTTC.

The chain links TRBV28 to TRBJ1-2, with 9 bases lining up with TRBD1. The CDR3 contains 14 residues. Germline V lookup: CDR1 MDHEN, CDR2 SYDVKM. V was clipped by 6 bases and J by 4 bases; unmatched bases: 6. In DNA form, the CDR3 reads TGTGCCAGCAGCGAACCGGGACAGGGCTATGGCTACACCTTC. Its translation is CASSEPGQGYGYTF.

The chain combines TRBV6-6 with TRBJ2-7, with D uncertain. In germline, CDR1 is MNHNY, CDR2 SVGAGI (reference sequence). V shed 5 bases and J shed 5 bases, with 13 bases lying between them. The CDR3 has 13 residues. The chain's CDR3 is CASSPTRADEQYF. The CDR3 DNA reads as TGTGCCAGCAGTCCGACCCGCGCGGACGAGCAGTACTTC.

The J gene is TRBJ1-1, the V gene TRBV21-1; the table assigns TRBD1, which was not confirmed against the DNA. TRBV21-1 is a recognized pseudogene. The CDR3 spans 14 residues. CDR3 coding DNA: TGTGCCAGCAGCATAGGCCGGGACAGGGTCTTGGCTTTCTTT. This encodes CASSIGRDRVLAFF.